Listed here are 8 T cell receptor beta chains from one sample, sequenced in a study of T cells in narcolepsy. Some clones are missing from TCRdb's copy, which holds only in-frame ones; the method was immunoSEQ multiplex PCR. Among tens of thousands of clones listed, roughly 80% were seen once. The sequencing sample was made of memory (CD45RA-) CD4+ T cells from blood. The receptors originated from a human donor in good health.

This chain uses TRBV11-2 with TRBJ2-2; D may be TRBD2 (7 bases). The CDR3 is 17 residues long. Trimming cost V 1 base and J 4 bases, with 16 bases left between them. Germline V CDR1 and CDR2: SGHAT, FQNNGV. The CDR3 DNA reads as TGTGCCAGCAGCTTAGTAGGGGGAGGGCGAAGCACCGGGGAGCTGTTTTTT. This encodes CASSLVGGGRSTGELFF.

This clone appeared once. As DNA, the CDR3 is TGTGCCAGCAGTGCTGCCCGGGCCCTAGGGGAAAAACTGTTTTTT. Its translation is CASSAARALGEKLFF. The V gene is TRBV6-5, the J gene TRBJ1-4; D gene unclear. Between the trimmed V and J ends, which lost 5 bases and 8 bases, there was a span of 18 bases. Germline CDR1 is MNHEY and CDR2 is SVGAGI. There are 15 residues in the CDR3.

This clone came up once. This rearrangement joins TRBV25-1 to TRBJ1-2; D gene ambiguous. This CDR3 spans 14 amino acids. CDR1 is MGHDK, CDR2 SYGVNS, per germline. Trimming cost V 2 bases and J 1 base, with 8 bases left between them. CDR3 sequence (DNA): TGTGCCAGCAGTGAACGCGGATTTAACTATGGCTACACCTTC. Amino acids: CASSERGFNYGYTF.

The CDR3 sequence: CASWGGGYEQYF. Written as DNA, the CDR3 is TGCGCCAGCTGGGGAGGGGGCTACGAGCAGTACTTC. This chain connects TRBV5-1 to TRBJ2-7; TRBD2 is a possible D gene (7 bases). This CDR3 region has 12 residues. The V end lost 7 bases, the J end lost 3 bases, and 11 bases lay between the germline ends. CDR1 and CDR2 (germline): SGHRS, YFSETQ.

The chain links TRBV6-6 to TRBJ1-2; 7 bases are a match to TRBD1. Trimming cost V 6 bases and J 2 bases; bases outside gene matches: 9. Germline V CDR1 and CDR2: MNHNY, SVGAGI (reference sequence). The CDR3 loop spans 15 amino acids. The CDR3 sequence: CASSEPSTGNYGYTF. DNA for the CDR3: TGTGCCAGCAGCGAACCTTCGACAGGGAACTATGGCTACACCTTC.

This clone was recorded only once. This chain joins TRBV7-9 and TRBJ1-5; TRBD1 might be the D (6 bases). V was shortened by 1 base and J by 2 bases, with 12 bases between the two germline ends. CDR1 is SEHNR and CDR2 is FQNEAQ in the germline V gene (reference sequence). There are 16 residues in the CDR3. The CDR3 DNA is TGTGCCAGCAGCTTAGGAACAGGGCAAGGCAATCAGCCCCAGCATTTT. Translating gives CASSLGTGQGNQPQHF.

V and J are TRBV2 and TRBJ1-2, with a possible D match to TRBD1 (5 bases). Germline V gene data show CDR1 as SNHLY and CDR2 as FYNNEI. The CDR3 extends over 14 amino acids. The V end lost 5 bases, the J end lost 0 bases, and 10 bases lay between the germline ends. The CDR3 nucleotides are TGTGCCAGCAGTCTGAGACAGACTAACTATGGCTACACCTTC. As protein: CASSLRQTNYGYTF.

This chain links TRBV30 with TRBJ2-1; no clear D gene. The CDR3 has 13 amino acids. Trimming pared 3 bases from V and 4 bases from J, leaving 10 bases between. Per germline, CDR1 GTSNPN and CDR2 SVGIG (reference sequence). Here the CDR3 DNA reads TGTGCCTGGAGCGCCGACAAATACAATGAGCAGTTCTTC. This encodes CAWSADKYNEQFF.